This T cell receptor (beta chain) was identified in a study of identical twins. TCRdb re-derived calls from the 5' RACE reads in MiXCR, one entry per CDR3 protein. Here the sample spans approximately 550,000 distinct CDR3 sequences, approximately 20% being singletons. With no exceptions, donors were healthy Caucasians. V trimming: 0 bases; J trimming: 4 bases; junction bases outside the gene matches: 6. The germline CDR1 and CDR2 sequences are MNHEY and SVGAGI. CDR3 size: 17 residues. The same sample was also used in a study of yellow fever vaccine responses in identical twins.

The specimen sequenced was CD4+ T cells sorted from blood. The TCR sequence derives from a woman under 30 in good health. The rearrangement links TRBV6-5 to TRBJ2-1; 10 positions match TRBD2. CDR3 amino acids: CASSYSSGLAAYNEQFF. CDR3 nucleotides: TGTGCCAGCAGTTACTCTTCCGGACTAGCGGCTTACAATGAGCAGTTCTTC.